The next 20 T cell receptor beta chains were all read from a single sample in a study of cytomegalovirus exposure and HLA in healthy donors. This PCR relied on a set of 60 Vbeta primers and 13 Jbeta primers. The assay was immunoSEQ multiplex PCR, and TCRdb's table has in-frame clones only and misses some. The sample gives under 150,000 clones, about four fifths of which show up once; approximately 2.4% is in the top ten. Sequences were obtained from PBMCs. Receptors originate from a male donor in good health and CMV-seronegative.

Only one count was recorded for this clone. This chain links TRBV28 with TRBJ2-1; 8 positions agree with TRBD2. With V trimmed by 5 bases and J by 9 bases, 9 bases remained unmatched. In germline, CDR1 is MDHEN, CDR2 SYDVKM. The CDR3 has 14 amino acids. The CDR3 sequence is CASSVGTSGSEQFF. The CDR3 region has the DNA TGTGCCAGCAGTGTGGGTACTAGCGGTAGTGAGCAGTTCTTC.

The chain employs TRBV9 and TRBJ2-1; a weak D match, TRBD1 (6 bases). In germline, CDR1 is SGDLS, CDR2 YYNGEE. The V and J ends lost 4 bases and 4 bases respectively, with 15 bases between them. This CDR3 region has 15 residues. DNA for the CDR3: TGTGCCAGCAGCCTTCGGACAGATTCTTACAATGAGCAGTTCTTC. Translating gives CASSLRTDSYNEQFF.

This clone was seen a handful of times. V and J are TRBV4-2 and TRBJ1-5; no definite D call. V shed 0 bases and J shed 4 bases, with 10 bases lying between them. The germline gives CDR1 LGHNA, CDR2 YNFKEQ. The CDR3 consists of 15 residues. CDR3 sequence (DNA): TGTGCCAGCAGCCAAGATGGTCAGACAAATCAGCCCCAGCATTTT. It translates to CASSQDGQTNQPQHF.

Comment on this clone: An end of the junction differs from the germline gene, which may be a read error. CDR3 sequence reads: CASSFTSQETQYF. CDR3 DNA sequence: TGCGCCAGCAGCTTTACTTCTCAAGAGACTCAGTACTTC. The chain links TRBV5-1 to TRBJ2-5; D gene unclear. There are 13 residues in the CDR3. Germline V lookup: CDR1 SGHRS, CDR2 YFSETQ.

The chain carries TRBV19 and TRBJ2-7; 9 bases agree with TRBD2. The length of the CDR3 is 15 residues. V lost 8 bases to trimming and J lost 0 bases; unmatched junction nucleotides: 8. CDR1 and CDR2 (germline): LNHDA, SQIVND (reference sequence). CDR3 in amino acids: CASSWGGRDSYEQYF. The CDR3 nucleotides are TGTGCCAGTTCATGGGGCGGGAGGGACTCCTACGAGCAGTACTTC.

The chain has TRBV29-1 and TRBJ2-3; D might be TRBD1 (6 bases). This CDR3 contains 12 residues. Germline loops: CDR1 SQVTM, CDR2 ANQGSEA. V gave up 4 bases and J gave up 1 base, with 6 bases separating them. In DNA form, the CDR3 reads TGCAGCGTTGCAGGGGGCACAGATACGCAGTATTTT. As protein: CSVAGGTDTQYF.

This chain joins TRBV7-9 and TRBJ2-7, with a possible D match to TRBD2 (5 bases). This CDR3 comprises 12 residues. Germline V gene sequence: CDR1 SEHNR, CDR2 FQNEAQ (reference sequence). V gave up 10 bases and J gave up 4 bases, with 14 bases separating them. Written as DNA, the CDR3 is TGTGCCACCCGCGAGGGCCAATACGAGCAGTACTTC. Its protein is CATREGQYEQYF.

The chain couples TRBV6-1 to TRBJ2-7, with 8 bases identical to TRBD2. Germline V gene sequence: CDR1 MNHNS, CDR2 SASEGT. After removal of 7 bases from V and 3 bases from J, the junction contained 11 bases not matched to a gene. The CDR3 extends over 15 amino acids. CDR3 bases: TGTGCCAGCATTGAGGGAGCGGGAGTGGTCTACGAGCAGTACTTC. It translates to CASIEGAGVVYEQYF.

As to this clone: The junction shows a germline mismatch at one end, possibly a read error. Distinct nucleotide sequences in the sample also encode this CDR3. The chain combines TRBV4-3 with TRBJ1-2; TRBD1 might be the D (6 bases). The CDR3 consists of 14 residues. Looked up from germline, CDR1 is LGHNA and CDR2 is YSLEER. CDR3 amino acids: CASSQVTGSDGYTF. CDR3 nucleotides: TGCGCCAGCAGCCAAGTCACAGGGAGTGATGGCTACACCTTT.

This chain connects TRBV28 to TRBJ2-7, with 9 bases aligning to TRBD1. V lost 6 bases and J lost 7; bases outside the gene matches: 10. CDR3 length equals 14 residues. Per germline, CDR1 MDHEN and CDR2 SYDVKM. This CDR3 is CASSSTGGREEQYF. The CDR3, as DNA: TGTGCCAGCAGCTCCACAGGGGGCCGGGAGGAGCAGTACTTC.

The chain uses TRBV7-9 and TRBJ2-3; 8 bases are shared with TRBD2. The V gene's germline CDR1 is SEHNR and CDR2 FQNEAQ (reference sequence). Unmatched junction bases numbered 15, after V lost 8 bases and J lost 5 bases. The CDR3 extends over 16 amino acids. The CDR3 reads CASLSREREFVDTQYF. The CDR3 bases are TGTGCCAGCCTTTCGCGGGAGCGGGAGTTTGTAGATACGCAGTATTTT. Combining the CDR3 with reference TRBV7-9 and TRBJ2-3 gives the whole variable domain DTGVSQNPRHKITKRGQNVTFRCDPISEHNRLYWYRQTLGQGPEFLTYFQNEAQLEKSRLLSDRFSAERPKGSFSTLEIQRTEQGDSAMYLCASLSREREFVDTQYFGPGTRLTVL.

The chain carries TRBV9 and TRBJ2-1; possible D gene TRBD2, 5 bases. V lost 1 base to trimming and J lost 7 bases, with 12 bases between them. Germline V gives CDR1 SGDLS, CDR2 YYNGEE. The CDR3 covers 14 residues. The CDR3 loop is CASSVYSVGNEQFF. CDR3 sequence (DNA): TGTGCCAGCAGCGTATATAGCGTCGGGAATGAGCAGTTCTTC.

The chain links TRBV13 to TRBJ2-2; 10 bases fit TRBD2. The CDR3 has 15 amino acids. V shed 6 bases, J shed 1 base, and the junction held 2 bases outside the gene matches. Germline CDR1 PRHDT, CDR2 FYEKMQ (reference sequence). CDR3 in amino acids: CASRRLAGNTGELFF. In DNA, the CDR3 is TGTGCCAGCAGAAGACTAGCGGGGAACACCGGGGAGCTGTTTTTT.

The chain recombines TRBV5-6 with TRBJ2-3; D unclear. This CDR3 region has 16 residues. CDR1 is SGHDT, CDR2 YYEEEE, per germline. V was pared by 1 base and J by 1 base, with 13 bases between. CDR3 sequence reads: CASSLRGVSGTDTQYF. CDR3 bases: TGTGCCAGCAGCTTGCGAGGTGTGAGCGGCACAGATACGCAGTATTTT.

The gene calls are TRBV10-2 and TRBJ2-7, with D possibly being TRBD2 (5 bases). The V gene lost 7 bases and the J gene lost 2 bases, with 18 bases spanning the gap. This CDR3 is built from 15 residues. The germline V gene has CDR1 WSHSY and CDR2 SAAADI. CDR3 residues: CASKGQPDGAYEQYF. The CDR3 nucleotides are TGCGCCAGCAAAGGCCAGCCGGACGGGGCCTACGAGCAGTACTTC.

The chain carries TRBV4-3 and TRBJ2-7; tentative D call: TRBD2 (6 bases). V lost 3 bases, J lost 2 bases, and 8 bases lay in between. The CDR3 runs 13 residues. Germline values: CDR1 LGHNA, CDR2 YSLEER. The CDR3: CASSHGGTYEQYF. In nucleotides, the CDR3 is TGCGCCAGCAGCCACGGGGGAACCTACGAGCAGTACTTC.

This clone came up once. The genes are TRBV11-2 and TRBJ2-6, with D unresolved. The CDR3 contains 14 residues. Trimming shortened V by 8 bases and J by 4 bases, and 12 bases separated the two germline ends. The germline V gene encodes CDR1 SGHAT and CDR2 FQNNGV. The CDR3 DNA is TGTGCCAGCTCGGTAGTCCCCGGGGCCAACGTCCTGACTTTC. Translation gives CASSVVPGANVLTF.

This clone showed up just a few times. The V and J genes are TRBV27 and TRBJ2-7, with a possible D match to TRBD1 (6 bases). V was pared by 3 bases and J by 2 bases, with 14 bases between. Germline loops: CDR1 MNHEY, CDR2 SMNVEV (reference sequence). The CDR3 has 15 amino acids. The CDR3 region has the DNA TGTGCCAGCAGTTTGGTTAGGGGGTTAACCTACGAGCAGTACTTC. This codes for CASSLVRGLTYEQYF.

The genes are TRBV7-2 and TRBJ2-1; no firm D call. With 2 bases removed from V and 0 bases from J, the gap between germline ends came to 11 bases. In germline, CDR1 is SGHTA, CDR2 FQGNSA. There are 16 residues in the CDR3. The CDR3 here is CASSLFLLSSYNEQFF. The CDR3 DNA is TGTGCCAGCAGCTTATTTCTCCTGAGCTCCTACAATGAGCAGTTCTTC.

This clone was observed a handful of times. This chain links TRBV5-4 with TRBJ2-3, with TRBD1 as a possible D gene (5 bases). The germline V gene has CDR1 SGHNT and CDR2 YYREEE (reference sequence). V lost 3 bases and J 4 bases, leaving 6 bases between the germline ends. The CDR3 is 12 amino acids. DNA for the CDR3: TGTGCCAGCAGCTGGGGCCCAGATACGCAGTATTTT. Protein: CASSWGPDTQYF.